This TCR beta chain was recovered during a study of cytomegalovirus exposure and HLA in healthy donors (dated by TCRdb to about 2017). Some background on the complete study: An earlier analysis of several hundred of the donors reported about 250 Gb of sequence data and around 110 million unique TCR beta sequences from 190 million or so T cells. Roughly 300 gigabases of sequencing data and around 80 million unique TCR sequences made up an early release that covered 500 to 650 HLA-typed donors. The genetic ancestry cluster associated with self-reported Caucasian donors included about 84% of the approximately 410 genotyped donors. The study was designed to test whether signatures of past pathogen exposure could be identified by cataloging public T cell receptors. The study profiled the T cell repertoires of under 850 subjects by immunosequencing and related them to cytomegalovirus serostatus. A separate validation cohort of 100 to 150 different subjects was used in addition to the roughly 670-subject first cohort. The study combined high-throughput TCR immunosequencing, statistical association of individual TCRs with disease status, and machine learning to predict cytomegalovirus infection status. A later analysis re-analyzed previously published TCR beta repertoires from approximately 700 donors and added high-resolution HLA genotyping to study TCR occurrence patterns. Rather than using new phenotypic data, the later analysis identified candidate immune exposures from TCR beta sequences and from how often those sequences occurred across donors. To decide whether each TCR beta V gene segment behaved as functional or pseudogenic, an earlier analysis of approximately 590 of the donors relied on high-throughput TCR beta sequencing. Donor age, sex, ethnicity and CMV serostatus were collected together with the repertoire data. In a later genetic analysis, genome-wide SNP genotypes for 398 of the 666 donors were used, and that subset was treated as a discovery cohort. Every discovery cohort repertoire had been produced on one sequencing platform. HLA typing included class I and class II loci at four-digit resolution. Typing coverage varied by locus: roughly 629-640 donors for A, B, C, DRB1 and DQB1; approximately 500 for DQA1; some 610 for DPA1; some 470 for DPB1. About five DR-DQ haplotypes were handled as single units for association and clustering because linkage in the cohort was strong. On average, around 240,000 unique TCR beta nucleotide sequences were sequenced per donor among a few hundred genotyped donors of the cohort, with 15% to 20% of those sequences being non-productive. Broader findings and caveats from the paper: Most CMV-associated TCR beta chains appeared to be HLA-restricted in a later analysis, and the HLA associations seemed to be driven largely by CMV exposure. A cluster of highly shared sequence variants was judged likely to be a technical artifact of the sequencing pipeline. While some public TCRs were present in many individuals, most TCR sequences turned up only very rarely across donors. In this cohort, only TCR beta chains were sequenced, and detectable features were limited by the absence of alpha or paired-chain data. A later analysis reported that several top co-occurrence clusters appeared linked to parvovirus B19, influenza, CMV and Epstein-Barr virus. Because counts were too low, roughly 17 rarely observed V segments, including chromosome 9 orphons, were left out of the earlier analysis of approximately 500 of the donors. A further reported finding was that TCR beta sequences accurately predicted the HLA-A and HLA-B alleles for most subjects in the first cohort. Broadly in line with IMGT annotations, most TCR beta V segments showed up in productive rearrangements about 87% or about 30% of the time in an earlier analysis of a few hundred of the donors. The presence/absence analyses assumed that sequencing depth was roughly uniform across donors, and that assumption may not be true. A few of the identified cytomegalovirus-associated TCR beta chains were confirmed in vitro to be specific for cytomegalovirus antigens. A later analysis found that TCR association rates varied across HLA loci, with DRB1 alleles showing the most associated TCRs and HLA-C alleles the fewest. For the cohort, immune exposure information was limited to CMV serostatus. In a later genetic analysis, fewer N-insertions in productive TCRs were reported among donors in an Asian-associated ancestry cluster than the roughly 670-donor mean. In both the original and validation cohorts, the classifier was reported to diagnose cytomegalovirus status with high specificity and sensitivity. Specific HLA alleles were associated with roughly 17,000 TCR beta sequences at a false discovery rate of 0.05 in a later analysis. According to the authors, the approach could potentially be generalized to other disease states and immunological phenotypes. Correlated functional status among segregating V segments might reflect linkage disequilibrium, but an unknown experimental factor could not be ruled out. The study gave a list of 150 to 200 TCR beta chains associated with cytomegalovirus. Because HLA typing was missing for some donors at each locus, association tests included only the typed subset. In a later genetic analysis, a missense DCLRE1C variant was associated with V-gene and J-gene trimming of TCR beta chains, and the association was replicated in an independent cohort. The 87-base-pair reads could not distinguish some IMGT-functional V segments, including TRBV6-2 and TRBV6-3, so those segments were excluded. When HLA alleles, especially DR and DQ, strongly co-occurred, TCR associations were difficult to assign to individual alleles. In a later analysis, HLA-associated TCR beta chains were found to be more clonally expanded and to have lower generation probabilities than equally common non-associated chains.

The method behind the library was the immunoSEQ multiplex PCR assay. A mixture of 60 forward primers for TCR Vbeta segments and 13 reverse primers for TCR Jbeta segments was used in the multiplex PCR. The CDR3 region of rearranged TCR beta genes was amplified from genomic DNA with a multiplex PCR assay. The amplified TCR beta libraries were sequenced on the Illumina HiSeq System as 87-base-pair reads. On the authors' methods: A later analysis counted tens of millions of unique TCR beta chains across the 600 to 850 repertoires, and 10 million to 11 million of these chains were shared by at least two donors. To remove PCR and sequencing errors, raw reads were error-corrected and collapsed into unique sequences using a nearest-neighbor algorithm that merged closely related sequences. V, D and J gene segments were assigned by aligning CDR3 sequences to IMGT reference sequences. For a sequence to be retained, at least a six-nucleotide match to both a V gene segment and a J gene segment was required. A rearrangement was called productive if the CDR3 had no stop codons and remained in frame with V and J, and every other rearrangement was called non-productive. CDR3 was defined by IMGT convention, running from the second conserved V-encoded cysteine to the conserved J-encoded phenylalanine. Sequences without an unambiguous match to a single V gene segment were excluded from the earlier analysis of several hundred of the donors. An earlier analysis of some 500 of the donors classified V segments as functional when productive rearrangements were above 56.7% and as segregating when the standard deviation between donors was above 5%. A statistical classification framework was built for diagnosing cytomegalovirus status from the catalog of TCR beta chain sequences. In a later analysis, V and J genes were assigned by comparing TCR nucleotide sequences against IMGT/GENE-DB human TR gene sequences. Using the TCRdist pipeline, a later analysis assigned CDR3 sequences along with most-parsimonious VDJ recombination scenarios. In a later analysis, every TCR beta chain was defined by the combination of its CDR3 amino acid sequence and its V-gene family, and reads without a unique V-gene family were dropped. In a later analysis, 450 to 600 highly shared, low-generation-probability nucleotide sequences were removed to address suspected cross-contamination and a sequencing artifact. For each public chain, a later analysis derived a clonal expansion index from normalized ranks of inferred template counts within each repertoire. A later analysis computed generation probabilities with a VDJ recombination model fitted to out-of-frame rearrangements, and checked the results against IGoR. Hypergeometric tests were used in a later analysis to score TCR-TCR, TCR-HLA and TCR-CMV co-occurrence, with a repertoire-size bias correction applied to the TCR pairs. False discovery rates were estimated in a later analysis by permuting HLA or CMV assignments 20 times. In a later analysis, co-occurring TCRs were grouped using DBSCAN, with TCRdist sequence similarity added in when clustering inside HLA-allele-positive subsets. For co-occurrence clustering, repertoires with fewer than 30,000 or more than 120,000 public chains were excluded, along with 5 or 6 repertoires with anomalous nucleotide sharing. TCRdb carries this immuneACCESS record with in-frame sequences only. Its versions omit some clonotypes, under half of them owing to an unresolved V gene in the studies checked, with the rest unexplained. The V and J calls and clone size are taken from that table; D and trimming were inferred from the DNA. This sample comprises around 91,000 clones, around 59% of them detected only once. Jointly, the top ten make up 2% to 2.5% of the sample.

At the junction V is shortened by 2 bases and J by 2 bases; bases outside the gene matches: 3. Sequences SGHDT (CDR1) and YYEEEE (CDR2) are obtained from the germline V gene. From its cysteine to its phenylalanine, the CDR3 spans 15 amino acids. Only the CDR3 DNA is retained, 45 bases long and in frame from the first base. Worth noting for this clone: It lacks a known antigen. No much larger clonotype is one base removed from it; base qualities were not supplied.

The cohort consisted of 650 to 700 healthy bone marrow donors. Cohort members were all nominally healthy when sampled, although unrecorded immune exposures were likely present. Of the roughly 620 cohort members, approximately 280 had positive CMV serostatus and 350 to 450 had negative CMV serostatus, and CMV serostatus was not recorded for the donor. A peripheral blood sample was collected from each donor, and TCR beta sequencing was performed on peripheral blood mononuclear cells. The Qiagen DNeasy Blood Extraction Kit was used to extract genomic DNA from the blood cell samples. Recombination connected TRBV5-6 to TRBJ2-1, and TRBD1 matches 8 of the central bases. The receptor was isolated from a human donor in good health. The source material was PBMCs. In nucleotides, the sequence is TGTGCCAGCAGCTTTACAGGGGGACCCTACAATGAGCAGTTCTTC. This encodes CASSFTGGPYNEQFF.